This T cell receptor (beta chain) was recovered during a study of blood T cell repertoires in COVID-19. The V gene end was trimmed by 4 bases and the J gene end by 2 bases; junction bases not matched to a gene: 4. The CDR3 extends over 14 amino acids. The germline V gene encodes CDR1 LGHDT and CDR2 YNNKEL (reference sequence). Sequenced by immunoSEQ multiplex PCR; TCRdb stores in-frame clones only, minus some. The data contain 650,000 to 800,000 clones, over 80% of them singletons. The rearrangement links TRBV3-1 (or the pseudogene TRBV3-2) to TRBJ1-1; 7 bases match TRBD1. Sequenced material: peripheral blood. The receptor comes from a woman between 18 and 30 years old with acute or convalescent COVID-19. For the CDR3, the DNA is TGTGCCAGCAGCCGACAGGGTTTCAACACTGAAGCTTTCTTT. Translation gives CASSRQGFNTEAFF.